Listed here are 30 T cell receptor beta chains from one sample, sequenced in a study of T cell clonality in common variable immunodeficiency. Only in-frame clones appear in the TCRdb table, and some are missing; sequencing was by immunoSEQ multiplex PCR. The sample was found to contain about 43,000 clones, and every one recurs. Input material: peripheral blood mononuclear cells. These receptor sequences come from a person aged 18-69 years in good health.

This clone was counted ten times or more. The CDR3 end is not reached by the read, which stops 3 residues before it; the germline J gene fills it in. The chain joins TRBV30 to TRBJ2-2; 8 bases line up with TRBD1. The junction had 7 bases not matched to a gene; V was cut back by 7 bases and J by 6 bases. The CDR3 extends over 13 amino acids. Germline CDR1 GTSNPN, CDR2 SVGIG (reference sequence). The CDR3 loop reads CASGQGRAGELFF. CDR3 bases read: TGTGCCTCTGGACAGGGTAGGGCCGGGGAG.

This clone has at least ten counts. The read terminates 3 residues ahead of where the CDR3 ends, so the germline J gene completes it. The genes are TRBV18 and TRBJ2-3; no clear D. Germline CDR1 KGHSH, CDR2 LQKENI. The CDR3 is 14 residues long. Trimming removed 2 bases from V and 3 bases from J, with 9 bases in between. CDR3 DNA, as far as it was read: TGTGCCAGCTCACCAGGTGGCGGTACAGATACG. Residues: CASSPGGGTDT. The whole CDR3 protein reads CASSPGGGTDTQYF.

This clone was detected many times. The read ends 3 residues early relative to the CDR3; the germline J gene fills the gap. This chain links TRBV12-5 with TRBJ2-2; D unclear. The CDR3 contains 16 residues. V was trimmed by 5 bases and J by 1 base, leaving 14 bases between them. The germline CDR1 and CDR2 sequences are LGHNT and FRNRAP. The CDR3: CASGPSGYQNTGELFF. The DNA read from the CDR3 is TGTGCTAGTGGTCCCTCAGGTTACCAGAACACCGGGGAG.

This clone was seen repeatedly, ten times or more. Coverage ceases 3 residues before the CDR3 finishes, and the germline J gene fills in the end. The rearrangement links TRBV18 to TRBJ2-6, with unresolved D. This CDR3 has 17 residues. CDR1 and CDR2 from the germline V gene are KGHSH and LQKENI. Deletions cut 5 bases from V and 1 base from J, with 15 bases between. The CDR3 DNA, read in part, is TGTGCCAGCTCATATGACCCGTTAGGGTCTGGGGCCAACGTC. As protein: CASSYDPLGSGANV. The whole CDR3 sequence is CASSYDPLGSGANVLTF.

Ten or more counts support this clone. The CDR3 DNA, read in part, is TGTGCCAGCAGTTACGACAGGGGTTTCTATGGC. Amino acids: CASSYDRGFYG. The CDR3 reads in full as CASSYDRGFYGYTF. This chain joins TRBV6-2 or TRBV6-3 and TRBJ1-2; TRBD1 agrees at 8 bases. The CDR3 end is not reached by the read, which stops 3 residues before it; the germline J gene fills it in. V shed 2 bases and J 4 bases; nucleotides not matched to a gene: 3. From germline, CDR1 is MNHEY and CDR2 SVGEGT. The CDR3 spans 14 residues.

The table lists this clone with many counts. Given a much more abundant clone one base away, this may be a read error. The read halts 3 residues ahead of the CDR3 end, with the missing end drawn from the germline J gene. The chain is built from TRBV5-1 and TRBJ1-4, with D possibly TRBD1 on 5 matching bases. This CDR3 comprises 17 residues. The germline V gene has CDR1 SGHRS and CDR2 YFSETQ. CDR3 DNA, as far as it was read: TGCGCCAGCAGCTTACAGGCGGGGTTTTCTGGGGCCAACGTA. The encoded protein is CASSLQAGFSGANV. The CDR3 as a whole reads CASSLQAGFSGANVLFF.

This clone was counted ten times or more. The missing CDR3 end, 3 residues past where the read stops, is filled in from the germline J gene. J is TRBJ1-1 and V is TRBV30, with D hard to call. The V end was cut by 4 bases, the J end by 5 bases, with 17 bases between. CDR3 length equals 14 residues. Germline V gene lookup returns CDR1 GTSNPN and CDR2 SVGIG (reference sequence). The DNA read from the CDR3 is TGTGCCTGGATTTCCAGAAGATCAAGGACTGAA. This gives the protein CAWISRRSRTE. In full, the CDR3 is CAWISRRSRTEAFF.

This clone was detected many times. An end of the junction does not agree with germline; a read error may underlie this. Coverage ceases 3 residues before the CDR3 finishes, and the germline J gene fills in the end. The chain uses TRBV4-2 and TRBJ2-6, with a possible D match to TRBD1 (5 bases). The CDR3 length is 17 residues. Germline V CDR1 and CDR2: LGHNA, YNFKEQ. Incomplete CDR3 DNA: TGCGCCAGCAGCCAAGATTGGCAGGGCTATGGGGCCAACGTC. This codes for CASSQDWQGYGANV. The full CDR3 reads CASSQDWQGYGANVLTF.

Ten or more counts support this clone. The CDR3 end lies 3 residues beyond the end of the read and is filled in from the germline J gene. V usage is TRBV7-9 and J usage is TRBJ1-2; the D is unclear. The CDR3 consists of 12 residues. Trimming shortened V by 5 bases and J by 2 bases, and 6 bases separated the two germline ends. Germline V gene sequence: CDR1 SEHNR, CDR2 FQNEAQ (reference sequence). CDR3 residues: CASSPVNYGYTF. The sequenced CDR3 bases are TGTGCCAGCAGCCCCGTCAACTATGGC.

This clone appeared many times. The CDR3 loop is CASGLAGVNEQFF. CDR3 bases read: TGTGCCAGCGGACTAGCGGGAGTTAATGAG. The V gene is TRBV19, the J gene TRBJ2-1; TRBD2 agrees at 13 bases. The missing CDR3 end, 3 residues past where the read stops, is filled in from the germline J gene. This CDR3 is 13 amino acids long. Germline lookup yields CDR1 LNHDA and CDR2 SQIVND (reference sequence). With 9 bases clipped from V and 7 bases from J, the junction kept 3 bases outside the gene matches.

This clone occurred many times. The DNA ends 3 residues before the CDR3 does, and the rest of the CDR3 is filled in from the germline J gene. V is TRBV10-3 and J is TRBJ1-1; perhaps TRBD1 as D (5 bases). CDR1 ENHRY and CDR2 SYGVKD come from the germline V gene. The CDR3 totals 13 residues. V was pared by 8 bases and J by 1 base, with 11 bases between. The part of the CDR3 DNA that was read is TGTGCCATCCGACCACAGGCGAACACTGAA. Protein product: CAIRPQANTE. The complete CDR3 sequence is CAIRPQANTEAFF.

At least ten counts were recorded for this clone. Sequencing ends 3 residues short of the CDR3 end; the germline J gene provides the rest. The chain has TRBV19 and TRBJ1-5, with D possibly TRBD1 on 6 matching bases. The CDR3 is 17 amino acids. Deletions cut 5 bases from V and 2 bases from J, with 19 bases between. Germline V gene data show CDR1 as LNHDA and CDR2 as SQIVND (reference sequence). The chain's CDR3 is CASSPLPGGVGNQPQHF. The sequenced part of the CDR3 DNA is TGTGCCAGTAGTCCCCTCCCGGGGGGCGTGGGCAATCAGCCC.

This clone was counted many times. The CDR3 end is not reached by the read, which stops 3 residues before it; the germline J gene fills it in. This chain links TRBV7-8 with TRBJ2-3; 7 bases fit TRBD1. The germline CDR1 and CDR2 sequences are SGHVS and FQNEAQ. Losses at the gene ends were 8 bases for V and 2 bases for J; bases not matched to a gene: 7. The length of the CDR3 is 14 residues. CDR3 sequence reads: CASLKQGNTDTQYF. The part of the CDR3 DNA that was read is TGTGCCAGCCTCAAACAGGGGAACACAGATACG.

A few counts support this clone. With the read ending 3 residues before the CDR3 end, the germline J gene is used to fill in that end. V gene TRBV20-1 combines with J gene TRBJ1-2, with 9 positions matching TRBD1. Germline CDR1 reads DFQATT; CDR2 reads SNEGSKA (reference sequence). V lost 5 bases, J lost 3 bases, and 7 bases stayed unmatched. CDR3 size: 14 residues. The CDR3 bases that were read are TGCAGTGCTGGCGGACAGGGGTTGCACTATGGC. Residues: CSAGGQGLHYG. The whole CDR3 sequence reads CSAGGQGLHYGYTF.

This clone was counted ten times or more. The read stops 3 residues short of the end of the CDR3; the missing end is completed from the germline J gene. V is TRBV18 and J is TRBJ2-3; a weak D match, TRBD1 (5 bases). Trimming removed 4 bases at V and 4 bases at J, with 15 bases between. CDR1 and CDR2 (germline): KGHSH, LQKENI. The CDR3 consists of 15 residues. The part of the CDR3 DNA that was read is TGTGCCAGCTCACATGGCGACAGAGCCGCAGATACG. Its protein is CASSHGDRAADT. The entire CDR3 sequence reads CASSHGDRAADTQYF.

This clone was seen many times. The CDR3 end falls 3 residues outside the read, so it is completed with the germline J gene. The V gene is TRBV29-1, the J gene TRBJ2-4, with D unclear. Germline V gene data show CDR1 as SQVTM and CDR2 as ANQGSEA. The V and J ends lost 5 bases and 6 bases respectively, with 11 bases between them. The CDR3 sequence is 12 residues long. This CDR3 reads CSVRGSANIQYF. Incomplete CDR3 DNA: TGCAGCGTTCGCGGTTCCGCAAACATT.

This clone appeared many times. The DNA ends 3 residues before the CDR3 does, and the rest of the CDR3 is filled in from the germline J gene. The rearrangement links TRBV20-1 to TRBJ2-6; D possibly corresponds to TRBD1 (6 bases). Germline CDR1 and CDR2: DFQATT and SNEGSKA (reference sequence). Trimming took off 3 bases at V and 3 bases at J, with 12 bases between the two ends. CDR3 length equals 15 residues. The CDR3 spells CSASHRAYGANVLTF. Partial CDR3 DNA: TGCAGTGCTAGTCACAGGGCGTATGGGGCCAACGTC.

By share, this clone counts as medium-sized. The observed sequence ends 3 residues before the CDR3 terminus, with the missing tail filled in from the germline J gene. The rearrangement joins TRBV5-5 to TRBJ1-5; 8 bases align to TRBD1. V dropped 4 bases and J dropped 2; count of bases not matched to a gene: 5. This CDR3 comprises 15 residues. The germline V gene has CDR1 SGHKS and CDR2 YYEKEE (reference sequence). CDR3 loop: CASSRTGNGNQPQHF. Partial CDR3 DNA: TGTGCCAGCAGCAGGACAGGGAATGGCAATCAGCCC.

This clone was recorded many times. The read ends 3 residues early relative to the CDR3; the germline J gene fills the gap. The V call is TRBV19, the J call TRBJ2-3, with 8 bases fitting TRBD2. CDR1 and CDR2 (germline): LNHDA, SQIVND (reference sequence). The CDR3 length is 16 residues. V lost 1 base, J lost 6 bases, and 9 bases stayed unmatched. The sequenced CDR3 bases are TGTGCCAGTAGTATAGGTCCAGCGGGGGCTACCGATACG. It translates to CASSIGPAGATDT. The whole CDR3 sequence is CASSIGPAGATDTQYF.

This clone occurred many times. The junction shows a germline mismatch at one end, possibly a read error. The CDR3 goes on 3 residues after the read ends, and that part is filled in from the germline J gene. The chain couples TRBV7-7 to TRBJ2-2; the D gene could be TRBD1 or TRBD2 (5 bases each). This CDR3 has 15 residues. Per germline, CDR1 SSHAT and CDR2 FNYEAQ (reference sequence). CDR3 DNA (partial): TGTGCTAGCAGCTTAAGAGGGGATAACACCGGGGAG. It codes for CASSLRGDNTGE. In full, the CDR3 reads CASSLRGDNTGELFF.

The sample holds many counts of this clone. The CDR3 extends 3 residues past the end of the read, so its final part is completed from the germline J gene. V usage is TRBV10-3 and J usage is TRBJ2-2; a possible D gene is TRBD1 (6 bases). The CDR3 runs to 14 residues. Trimming took off 3 bases at V and 5 bases at J, with 10 bases between the two ends. CDR1 ENHRY and CDR2 SYGVKD come from the germline V gene. CDR3 residues: CAISDTGSTGELFF. The DNA read from the CDR3 is TGTGCCATCAGTGACACAGGGAGTACCGGGGAG.

The table lists this clone with many counts. Read coverage stops 3 residues before the CDR3 terminus; the germline J gene supplies the remainder. V usage is TRBV5-1 and J usage is TRBJ2-3, with TRBD2 matching over 8 bases. CDR1 is SGHRS and CDR2 is YFSETQ in the germline V gene. This CDR3 has 15 residues. Unmatched junction bases numbered 11, after V lost 5 bases and J lost 6 bases. This CDR3 is CASRTSVQSRDTQYF. Partial CDR3 DNA: TGCGCCAGCAGGACTAGCGTACAATCGAGGGATACG.

Ten or more counts support this clone. The read comes to an end 3 residues before the CDR3 does, leaving the germline J gene to fill in the end. The V call is TRBV19, the J call TRBJ1-5; 7 nucleotides match TRBD1. CDR1 and CDR2 from the germline V gene are LNHDA and SQIVND (reference sequence). Trimming cost V 5 bases and J 2 bases; bases outside gene matches: 9. The CDR3 contains 16 residues. The CDR3 loop reads CASSEQGWEGNQPQHF. The part of the CDR3 DNA that was read is TGTGCCAGTAGTGAACAGGGGTGGGAAGGCAATCAGCCC.

This clone was seen at least ten times. The missing CDR3 end, 3 residues past where the read stops, is filled in from the germline J gene. The V and J genes are TRBV6-2 or TRBV6-3 and TRBJ1-2; 8 bases are shared with TRBD1. CDR3 size: 15 residues. Per germline, CDR1 MNHEY and CDR2 SVGEGT. The covered CDR3 bases are TGTGCCAGCATGTTCCCCGGGACAGGTCTATCGACC. Protein product: CASMFPGTGLST. The CDR3 as a whole reads CASMFPGTGLSTYTF.

This clone was detected ten times or more. The read terminates 3 residues before the CDR3 end, so the remaining end is supplied by the germline J gene. The gene calls are TRBV5-6 and TRBJ1-1; D gene unclear. This CDR3 has 13 amino acids. Trimming left V 0 bases short and J 4 bases short, with 7 bases between. The germline V gene has CDR1 SGHDT and CDR2 YYEEEE. The CDR3 region is CASSLVRGTEAFF. The CDR3 DNA, read in part, is TGTGCCAGCAGCTTGGTACGGGGCACTGAA. Drawing the rest from reference TRBV5-6 and TRBJ1-1, the complete variable domain is DAGVTQSPTHLIKTRGQQVTLRCSPKSGHDTVSWYQQALGQGPQFIFQYYEEEERQRGNFPDRFSGHQFPNYSSELNVNALLLGDSALYLCASSLVRGTEAFFGQGTRLTVV.

Ten or more counts support this clone. The read halts 3 residues ahead of the CDR3 end, with the missing end drawn from the germline J gene. The V gene is TRBV2, the J gene TRBJ1-3; D may be TRBD1 (5 bases). This CDR3 is 14 amino acids long. CDR1 SNHLY and CDR2 FYNNEI come from the germline V gene. The V end was cut by 4 bases, the J end by 2 bases, with 9 bases between. Incomplete CDR3 DNA: TGTGCCAGCAGTGCAGGGATTGCTGGAAACACC. Encoded protein: CASSAGIAGNT. The entire CDR3 protein reads CASSAGIAGNTIYF. Full variable domain (missing parts from reference TRBV2 and TRBJ1-3): EPEVTQTPSHQVTQMGQEVILRCVPISNHLYFYWYRQILGQKVEFLVSFYNNEISEKSEIFDDQFSVERPDGSNFTLKIRSTKLEDSAMYFCASSAGIAGNTIYFGEGSWLTVV.

There are many counts of this clone. The CDR3 bases that were read are TGTGCCAGCAACTACCGGGACAGCCTCTACAATGAG. Its protein product is CASNYRDSLYNE. The full-length CDR3 reads as CASNYRDSLYNEQFF. The J gene is TRBJ2-1, the V gene TRBV5-8, with 7 bases matching TRBD1. Read data end 3 residues before the CDR3 end; the end is taken from the germline J gene. Germline-derived CDR1 and CDR2 are SGHTS and YDEGEE. V shed 6 bases and J 3 bases; nucleotides not matched to a gene: 9. The CDR3 runs 15 residues.

This clone was recorded at least ten times. The read ends 3 residues early relative to the CDR3; the germline J gene fills the gap. The chain uses TRBV29-1 and TRBJ2-2, with a weak D call TRBD1 (6 bases). Deletions cut 2 bases from V and 5 bases from J, with 9 bases between. The germline V gene has CDR1 SQVTM and CDR2 ANQGSEA. The CDR3 has 13 residues. The CDR3 is CSVESQGTGELFF. The sequenced part of the CDR3 DNA is TGCAGCGTTGAATCACAGGGTACCGGGGAG.

In this sample, this clone turned up many times. Read sequence stops 3 residues before the CDR3 end, and the germline J gene provides the missing end. V gene TRBV6-4 combines with J gene TRBJ2-3, with 8 bases matching TRBD2. CDR1 and CDR2 (germline): MRHNA, SNTAGT. There are 15 residues in the CDR3. CDR3 residues: CGPPGRERGTDTQYF. CDR3 bases read: TGTGGCCCCCCCGGGAGGGAGCGGGGCACAGATACG.

In this sample, this clone turned up many times. Sequencing ends 3 residues short of the CDR3 end; the germline J gene provides the rest. The rearrangement joins TRBV9 to TRBJ1-4, with D uncertain. The germline V gene has CDR1 SGDLS and CDR2 YYNGEE. Trimming took 4 bases from V and 0 from J, leaving 10 bases between them. The CDR3 totals 15 residues. Incomplete CDR3 DNA: TGTGCCAGCAGCCCCACCACTGCAACTAATGAAAAA. It codes for CASSPTTATNEK. From start to end, the CDR3 is CASSPTTATNEKLFF.